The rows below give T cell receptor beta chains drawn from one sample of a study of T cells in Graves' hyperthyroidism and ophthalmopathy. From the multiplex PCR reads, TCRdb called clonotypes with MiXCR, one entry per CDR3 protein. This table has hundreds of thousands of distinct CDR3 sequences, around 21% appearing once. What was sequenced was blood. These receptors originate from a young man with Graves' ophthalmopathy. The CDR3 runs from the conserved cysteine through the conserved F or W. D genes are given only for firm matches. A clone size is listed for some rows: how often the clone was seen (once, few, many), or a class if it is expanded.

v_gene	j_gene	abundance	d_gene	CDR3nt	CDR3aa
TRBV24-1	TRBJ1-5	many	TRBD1	TGTGCCACTCAGGACAGGGTCAATCAGCCCCAGCATTTT	CATQDRVNQPQHF
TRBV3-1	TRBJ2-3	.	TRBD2	TGTGCCAGCAGCCAAGATGAAGGGCTAGCGGGAGTGGATACGCAGTATTTT	CASSQDEGLAGVDTQYF
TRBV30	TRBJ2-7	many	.	TGTGCCTGGAGTGTAATTAGCGAGCAGTACTTC	CAWSVISEQYF
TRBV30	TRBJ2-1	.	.	TGTGCCTGGAGTGTACCGGGCGGGGCACGGAGGGATGAGCAGTTCTTC	CAWSVPGGARRDEQFF
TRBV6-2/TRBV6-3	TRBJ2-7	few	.	TGTGCCAGCGGAGGACGGTTCTACGAGCAGTACTTC	CASGGRFYEQYF
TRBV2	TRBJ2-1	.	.	TGTGCCAGCACCGACTCGGACAGAGAATACAATGAGCAGTTCTTC	CASTDSDREYNEQFF
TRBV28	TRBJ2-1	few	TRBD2	TGTGCCAGCAGCAGTAGCGGGAGGCCCTACAATGAGCAGTTCTTC	CASSSSGRPYNEQFF
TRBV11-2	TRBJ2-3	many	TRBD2	TGTGCCAGCAGCCGACTAGCGGGAGCATCTGATACGCAGTATTTT	CASSRLAGASDTQYF
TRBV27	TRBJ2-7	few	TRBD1	TGTGCCAGCAGTTCTCTTCGGACAGGATTCTCCAACGAGCAGTACTTC	CASSSLRTGFSNEQYF
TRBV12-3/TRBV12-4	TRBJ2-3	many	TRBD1	TGTGCCAGCAGTTTAGGTCCTGGGGACAGGGTGACAGATACGCAGTATTTT	CASSLGPGDRVTDTQYF
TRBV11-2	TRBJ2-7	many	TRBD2	TGTGCCAGCAGCCCGAGCGGCGGGAGACAGGAGCAGTACTTC	CASSPSGGRQEQYF
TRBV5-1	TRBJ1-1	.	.	TGCGCCAGCAGCTTCGACAGGAGGAACACTGAAGCTTTCTTT	CASSFDRRNTEAFF
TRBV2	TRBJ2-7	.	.	TGTGCCAGCAGGGGGGGGACAGCCTCCTCTGACGAGCAGTACTTC	CASRGGTASSDEQYF
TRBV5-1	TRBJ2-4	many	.	TGCGCCAGCAGCCCGGGGCCGGTCAAAAACATTCAGTACTTC	CASSPGPVKNIQYF
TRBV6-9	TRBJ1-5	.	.	TGTGCCAGCAGTTATGACCCTGGGCAGCCCCAGCATTTT	CASSYDPGQPQHF
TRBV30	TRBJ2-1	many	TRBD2	TGTGCCTGGAGTGTCGGACTAGCGGGAAGCAATGAGCAGTTCTTC	CAWSVGLAGSNEQFF